A single sample is the source of the 8 T cell receptor beta chains below, sequenced in a study of T cells after yellow fever vaccination. Via MiXCR, TCRdb re-called the 5' RACE reads, giving one row per CDR3 protein. The repertoire consists of 450,000 to 600,000 distinct CDR3 sequences, with 13% occurring once and the leading ten covering more than 12%. The sequences come from PBMCs, collected on the day of the yellow fever booster vaccination. All receptors derive from a man aged 25 to 40 who received the YFV17D yellow fever vaccine.

V and J are TRBV6-1 and TRBJ2-3; possible D gene TRBD1, 6 bases. The CDR3 runs 14 residues. Germline lookup yields CDR1 MNHNS and CDR2 SASEGT. V was shortened by 4 bases and J by 5 bases, with 13 bases between the two germline ends. CDR3 sequence (DNA): TGTGCCAGCAGTGCACAGGGTGGGGGAGATACGCAGTATTTT. Encoded protein: CASSAQGGGDTQYF.

This clonotype was recorded a few times. The rearrangement joins TRBV6-5 to TRBJ2-2; 14 positions agree with TRBD2. Germline V lookup: CDR1 MNHEY, CDR2 SVGAGI. This CDR3 has 19 amino acids. Unmatched junction bases numbered 12, after V lost 4 bases and J lost 5 bases. DNA for the CDR3: TGTGCCAGCAGTTTCCGACTAGCGGGAGGGCCAGTACGGACCGGGGAGCTGTTTTTT. Translated: CASSFRLAGGPVRTGELFF.

The chain joins TRBV28 to TRBJ2-7; 12 bases are a match to TRBD2. There are 15 residues in the CDR3. CDR1 is MDHEN and CDR2 is SYDVKM in the germline V gene. With 6 bases clipped from V and 3 bases from J, the junction kept 6 bases outside the gene matches. This CDR3 is CASRMRLAGVYEQYF. CDR3 in DNA: TGTGCCAGCAGGATGAGACTAGCGGGAGTCTACGAGCAGTACTTC.

This chain connects TRBV7-8 to TRBJ2-1; unclear D gene. The CDR3 is 15 residues long. Germline CDR1 SGHVS, CDR2 FQNEAQ. Trimming cost V 7 bases and J 2 bases, with 15 bases left between them. The CDR3 nucleotides are TGTGCCAGCACCCGCCGGGCAGACCCCTACAATGAGCAGTTCTTC. Translation gives CASTRRADPYNEQFF.

This clonotype has more than one count but fewer than ten. This rearrangement joins TRBV21-1 to TRBJ2-6. TRBV21-1 is a known pseudogene. The CDR3 loop spans 18 amino acids. CDR3: CASSKAVFLGSGANVLTF. CDR3 coding DNA: TGTGCCAGCAGCAAAGCCGTATTCCTCGGCTCTGGGGCCAACGTCCTGACTTTC.

The rearrangement uses TRBV6-2 or TRBV6-3 and TRBJ1-5; 7 bases line up with TRBD1. V shed 6 bases and J 3 bases; nucleotides not matched to a gene: 8. This CDR3 spans 15 amino acids. CDR1 is MNHEY, CDR2 SVGEGT, per germline. The CDR3: CASSPDREINQPQHF. The CDR3 DNA reads TGTGCCAGCAGCCCTGACAGGGAGATCAATCAGCCCCAGCATTTT.

V and J are TRBV12-3 or TRBV12-4 and TRBJ2-5; no reliable D call. CDR3 length: 12 amino acids. The V and J ends lost 7 bases and 5 bases respectively, with 11 bases between them. CDR3 in amino acids: CASTPTPETQYF. The CDR3 nucleotides are TGTGCCAGCACCCCCACCCCCGAGACCCAGTACTTC.

The table lists this clonotype with a few counts. This chain connects TRBV7-9 to TRBJ2-1; no definite D call. The CDR3 is 14 residues long. Germline V CDR1 and CDR2: SEHNR, FQNEAQ (reference sequence). V was clipped by 10 bases and J by 1 base, with 14 bases between them. In nucleotides, the CDR3 is TGTGCCATTCAGCAAGTGGGTTCCTACAATGAGCAGTTCTTC. Its translation is CAIQQVGSYNEQFF.